This T cell receptor beta chain appears in the sequencing data of a study of blood T cell repertoires in COVID-19. At the level of the study: COVID-19 samples from acute and convalescent phases originated in the United States, Italy and Spain. T cells, B-cell-depleted T cells, or PBMCs supplied cDNA or gDNA.

Authors' processing steps: Estimates of nucleated cell counts were drawn from the amplification of reference gene primers. Only in-frame clones appear in the TCRdb table, and some are missing; sequencing was by immunoSEQ multiplex PCR. For V, J and clone size, that table is used; D and trimming come from the DNA. The sample holds around 64,000 clones; just over 90% are singletons and the top ten take 1.5% to 2%. The V segment lost 4 bases and the J segment 6 bases; nucleotides outside the gene matches: 6. Germline-derived CDR1 and CDR2 are SGHRS and YFSETQ. The CDR3 is made up of 14 amino acids. This TCR came from a human donor in a cohort sampled during active COVID-19. The source material was peripheral blood. The rearrangement uses TRBV5-1 and TRBJ1-5; 8 nucleotides align to TRBD1. DNA for the CDR3: TGCGCCAGCAGCCCAGACAGGGGCGGTCAGCCCCAGCATTTT. Protein: CASSPDRGGQPQHF.